Below are 7 T cell receptor beta chains sequenced from a single sample in a study of CD8+ T cells in alopecia areata. Reverse transcribed after extraction, RNA yielded cDNA as the sequencing template. TCRdb's table, derived via immunoSEQ multiplex PCR, lists solely in-frame clones and lacks some. Here the sample spans roughly 170,000 clones, 59% being singletons. The material was CD4+ T cells sorted from blood, obtained at week 0. The origin of the receptors is a human donor with alopecia areata.

The chain is built from TRBV7-6 and TRBJ2-5; D ambiguous. Germline CDR1 is SGHVS and CDR2 is FNYEAQ. The ends were cut back, 2 bases at V and 1 base at J, with 8 bases in the middle. CDR3 size: 14 residues. This CDR3 reads CASSLLASQETQYF. Here the CDR3 DNA reads TGTGCCAGCAGCTTACTGGCGAGCCAAGAGACCCAGTACTTC.

The V and J genes are TRBV4-1 and TRBJ1-2; 9 bases align to TRBD1. This CDR3 has 14 residues. Germline V gene sequence: CDR1 MGHRA, CDR2 YSYEKL. The V segment lost 0 bases and the J segment 5 bases; nucleotides outside the gene matches: 1. CDR3 DNA sequence: TGCGCCAGCAGCCAAGATGACAGGGGGTATGGCTACACCTTC. Its protein product is CASSQDDRGYGYTF.

This chain joins TRBV15 and TRBJ1-5; D is uncertain. This CDR3 is 15 amino acids long. In germline, CDR1 is LNHNV, CDR2 YYDKDF (reference sequence). Between the trimmed V and J ends, which lost 7 bases and 2 bases, there was a span of 15 bases. CDR3: CATTRGGRGNQPQHF. In DNA form, the CDR3 reads TGTGCCACCACCCGCGGAGGGAGAGGCAATCAGCCCCAGCATTTT. The full variable domain, in which reference TRBV15 and TRBJ1-5 provide the parts outside the CDR3, is DAMVIQNPRYQVTQFGKPVTLSCSQTLNHNVMYWYQQKSSQAPKLLFHYYDKDFNNEADTPDNFQSRRPNTSFCFLDIRSPGLGDTAMYLCATTRGGRGNQPQHFGDGTRLSIL.

This clone was observed a handful of times. The genes are TRBV10-3 and TRBJ2-1, with D perhaps TRBD1 (6 bases). The germline CDR1 and CDR2 sequences are ENHRY and SYGVKD. The V end lost 8 bases, the J end lost 9 bases, and 14 bases lay between the germline ends. This CDR3 is 12 amino acids long. CDR3 region: CAIRGGSTEQFF. The CDR3 coding sequence is TGTGCCATCCGAGGGGGTAGCACTGAGCAGTTCTTC.

The chain is built from TRBV18 and TRBJ1-1; D unresolved. The CDR3 covers 13 residues. The germline V gene encodes CDR1 KGHSH and CDR2 LQKENI. V dropped 4 bases and J dropped 5 bases, with 11 bases sitting between them. The CDR3 nucleotides are TGTGCCAGCTCACTCAAAACAGAGACTGAAGCTTTCTTT. Residues: CASSLKTETEAFF.

This clone was counted between two and nine times. This chain joins TRBV6-5 and TRBJ1-4; 9 positions agree with TRBD1. J lost 5 bases, V lost 7 bases, and 5 bases had no gene match. The V gene's germline CDR1 is MNHEY and CDR2 SVGAGI. This CDR3 has 14 residues. The CDR3 DNA follows: TGTGCCAGCACCCGCGGGACAGGGAATGAAAAACTGTTTTTT. Its protein is CASTRGTGNEKLFF.

The chain carries TRBV5-1 and TRBJ2-5; a weak D match, TRBD2 (5 bases). Looked up from germline, CDR1 is SGHRS and CDR2 is YFSETQ. The CDR3 has 12 residues. Trimming left V 3 bases short and J 4 bases short, with 7 bases between. In DNA form, the CDR3 reads TGCGCCAGCAGCTGGGAGTCAGAGACCCAGTACTTC. Translation: CASSWESETQYF.